The rows below give T cell receptor beta chains drawn from one sample of a study of cytomegalovirus exposure and HLA in healthy donors. Data came from immunoSEQ multiplex PCR; TCRdb stores just in-frame clones and leaves some out. Among fewer than 150,000 clones, 60% to 80% were seen once, and the ten largest hold about 5%. Sequencing was done on a sample of PBMCs. Receptor source: a man aged 50 to 59 in good health and CMV-seropositive. Both conserved end residues are part of each CDR3. The D gene is left open where the match is weak. The size entry is marked missing in some rows and otherwise reads once, few, many or a size class.

abundance: once; d_gene: NA; j_gene: TRBJ1-1; v_gene: TRBV6-4; CDR3aa: CASSVGAGGNTEAFF; CDR3nt: TGTGCCAGCAGTGTGGGGGCTGGAGGTAACACTGAAGCTTTCTTT
abundance: few; d_gene: NA; j_gene: TRBJ1-1; v_gene: TRBV7-8; CDR3aa: CASSLGSGVAFF; CDR3nt: TGTGCCAGCAGCTTAGGTTCGGGGGTAGCTTTCTTT
abundance: NA; d_gene: NA; j_gene: TRBJ1-1; v_gene: TRBV5-4; CDR3aa: CASSLEQINTEAFF; CDR3nt: TGTGCCAGCAGCTTGGAACAGATAAACACTGAAGCTTTCTTT
abundance: NA; d_gene: TRBD1; j_gene: TRBJ2-1; v_gene: TRBV2; CDR3aa: CASSEPFLRDRGVNEQFF; CDR3nt: TGTGCCAGCAGTGAACCTTTCCTCCGGGACAGGGGGGTCAATGAGCAGTTCTTC
abundance: NA; d_gene: TRBD1; j_gene: TRBJ1-2; v_gene: TRBV10-3; CDR3aa: CAISEGPTGANYGYTF; CDR3nt: TGTGCCATCAGTGAGGGACCGACAGGGGCTAACTATGGCTACACCTTC
abundance: NA; d_gene: NA; j_gene: TRBJ2-5; v_gene: TRBV2; CDR3aa: CASSKGAPETQYF; CDR3nt: TGTGCCAGCAGTAAAGGGGCCCCAGAGACCCAGTACTTC
abundance: NA; d_gene: TRBD2; j_gene: TRBJ2-1; v_gene: TRBV7-9; CDR3aa: CASSLGSSGGYNEQFF; CDR3nt: TGTGCCAGCAGCTTAGGTTCTAGCGGGGGGTACAATGAGCAGTTCTTC
abundance: NA; d_gene: TRBD2; j_gene: TRBJ2-2; v_gene: TRBV5-4; CDR3aa: CASSPGGLAGTGELFF; CDR3nt: TGTGCCAGCAGCCCCGGGGGACTAGCGGGCACCGGGGAGCTGTTTTTT
abundance: once; d_gene: TRBD1; j_gene: TRBJ2-7; v_gene: TRBV5-1; CDR3aa: CASRHGTEPSYEQYF; CDR3nt: TGCGCCAGCAGACACGGGACAGAGCCTTCCTACGAGCAGTACTTC
abundance: NA; d_gene: TRBD1; j_gene: TRBJ1-1; v_gene: TRBV6-5; CDR3aa: CASRRTGAGGEAFF; CDR3nt: TGTGCCAGCAGACGCACAGGGGCGGGAGGTGAAGCTTTCTTT
abundance: once; d_gene: NA; j_gene: TRBJ1-2; v_gene: TRBV23-1; CDR3aa: CASSRSGKGEGLYGYTF; CDR3nt: TGCGCCAGCAGTCGGAGCGGGAAGGGGGAGGGTCTTTATGGCTACACCTTC
abundance: few; d_gene: NA; j_gene: TRBJ2-7; v_gene: TRBV2; CDR3aa: CASKRDGAGSYEQYF; CDR3nt: TGTGCCAGCAAGAGGGACGGGGCGGGGTCCTACGAGCAGTACTTC
abundance: NA; d_gene: TRBD1; j_gene: TRBJ1-6; v_gene: TRBV5-6; CDR3aa: CASSLRDRASPLHF; CDR3nt: TGTGCCAGCAGCTTGAGAGACAGGGCTTCACCCCTCCACTTT
abundance: NA; d_gene: NA; j_gene: TRBJ2-7; v_gene: TRBV7-2; CDR3aa: CASSLAQGEQYF; CDR3nt: TGTGCCAGCAGCTTAGCCCAGGGGGAGCAGTACTTC
abundance: many; d_gene: TRBD2; j_gene: TRBJ2-4; v_gene: TRBV4-3; CDR3aa: CASSQDNPSGAKNIQYF; CDR3nt: TGCGCCAGCAGCCAAGATAATCCTAGCGGAGCCAAAAACATTCAGTACTTC
abundance: few; d_gene: NA; j_gene: TRBJ1-6; v_gene: TRBV19; CDR3aa: CASSARKVSPLHF; CDR3nt: TGTGCCAGTAGTGCCAGAAAAGTATCACCCCTCCACTTT
abundance: few; d_gene: NA; j_gene: TRBJ1-1; v_gene: TRBV10-3; CDR3aa: CAISDQTGKDTEAFF; CDR3nt: TGTGCCATCAGTGACCAGACGGGGAAGGACACTGAAGCTTTCTTT
abundance: NA; d_gene: NA; j_gene: TRBJ1-2; v_gene: TRBV6-5; CDR3aa: CASSPGSWGGYTF; CDR3nt: TGTGCCAGCAGTCCAGGGTCCTGGGGAGGCTACACCTTC
abundance: NA; d_gene: NA; j_gene: TRBJ1-1; v_gene: TRBV6-6; CDR3aa: CASSYSPRGDTEAFF; CDR3nt: TGTGCCAGCAGTTACTCACCGCGGGGCGACACTGAAGCTTTCTTT
abundance: NA; d_gene: TRBD2; j_gene: TRBJ2-3; v_gene: TRBV28; CDR3aa: CASSYSGGVRHTDTQYF; CDR3nt: TGTGCCAGCAGTTACAGCGGGGGGGTCAGACACACAGATACGCAGTATTTT
abundance: NA; d_gene: NA; j_gene: TRBJ1-2; v_gene: TRBV6-1; CDR3aa: CASSQYDSNGYTF; CDR3nt: TGTGCCAGCAGCCAGTACGACAGCAATGGCTACACCTTC
abundance: NA; d_gene: TRBD1; j_gene: TRBJ2-1; v_gene: TRBV5-1; CDR3aa: CASSVGTAKNEQFF; CDR3nt: TGCGCCAGCAGCGTCGGGACAGCCAAAAATGAGCAGTTCTTC
abundance: NA; d_gene: TRBD2; j_gene: TRBJ2-5; v_gene: TRBV18; CDR3aa: CASSQRDYLQETQYF; CDR3nt: TGTGCCAGCTCACAAAGGGACTATTTACAAGAGACCCAGTACTTC
abundance: few; d_gene: NA; j_gene: TRBJ2-6; v_gene: TRBV5-6; CDR3aa: CASSLVGYRNVLTF; CDR3nt: TGTGCCAGCAGCTTGGTGGGGTACAGGAACGTCCTGACTTTC
abundance: NA; d_gene: TRBD1; j_gene: TRBJ1-3; v_gene: TRBV5-4; CDR3aa: CASSSLGGTGTGNTIYF; CDR3nt: TGTGCCAGCAGCTCCCTTGGCGGGACAGGCACTGGAAACACCATATATTTT
abundance: NA; d_gene: NA; j_gene: TRBJ1-6; v_gene: TRBV11-2; CDR3aa: CASSPVQGVYNSPLHF; CDR3nt: TGTGCCAGCAGCCCCGTACAGGGAGTATATAATTCACCCCTCCACTTT
abundance: NA; d_gene: NA; j_gene: TRBJ1-2; v_gene: TRBV7-9; CDR3aa: CASSLAGQHGYTF; CDR3nt: TGTGCCAGCAGCTTAGCGGGGCAGCATGGCTACACCTTC
abundance: NA; d_gene: NA; j_gene: TRBJ2-3; v_gene: TRBV5-1; CDR3aa: CASSLATSQPTDTQYF; CDR3nt: TGCGCCAGCAGCTTGGCCACTAGTCAGCCCACAGATACGCAGTATTTT
abundance: NA; d_gene: TRBD1; j_gene: TRBJ1-2; v_gene: TRBV5-8; CDR3aa: CASSLTTGTNYGYTF; CDR3nt: TGTGCCAGCAGCTTGACGACAGGGACCAACTATGGCTACACCTTC
abundance: NA; d_gene: NA; j_gene: TRBJ1-4; v_gene: TRBV6-6; CDR3aa: CASGNGVQGEKLFF; CDR3nt: TGTGCCAGCGGAAATGGGGTTCAGGGGGAAAAACTGTTTTTT
abundance: NA; d_gene: NA; j_gene: TRBJ1-5; v_gene: TRBV6-5; CDR3aa: CASGSGYQSNRPQHF; CDR3nt: TGTGCCAGCGGTTCCGGGTACCAAAGCAATCGGCCCCAGCATTTT
abundance: NA; d_gene: TRBD1; j_gene: TRBJ2-5; v_gene: TRBV29-1; CDR3aa: CSVSTGLRGQTQYF; CDR3nt: TGCAGCGTCTCCACGGGGCTCAGGGGGCAGACCCAGTACTTC
abundance: NA; d_gene: NA; j_gene: TRBJ2-7; v_gene: TRBV10-3; CDR3aa: CAISESRGNFDEQYF; CDR3nt: TGTGCCATCAGTGAGTCGCGAGGGAACTTCGACGAGCAGTACTTC
abundance: NA; d_gene: NA; j_gene: TRBJ2-5; v_gene: TRBV5-1; CDR3aa: CASSETGWGETQYF; CDR3nt: TGCGCCAGCAGCGAGACAGGTTGGGGAGAGACCCAGTACTTC
abundance: NA; d_gene: NA; j_gene: TRBJ2-1; v_gene: TRBV5-6; CDR3aa: CASSLETGWGSEQFF; CDR3nt: TGTGCCAGCAGCTTGGAAACAGGGTGGGGATCTGAGCAGTTCTTC
abundance: NA; d_gene: TRBD1; j_gene: TRBJ1-2; v_gene: TRBV5-1; CDR3aa: CASSLGQGDGYTF; CDR3nt: TGCGCCAGCAGCCTCGGACAGGGGGATGGCTACACCTTC
abundance: NA; d_gene: NA; j_gene: TRBJ1-1; v_gene: TRBV5-6; CDR3aa: CASSSMIQVPNTEAFF; CDR3nt: TGTGCCAGCAGCTCAATGATACAGGTGCCAAACACTGAAGCTTTCTTT
abundance: NA; d_gene: NA; j_gene: TRBJ2-1; v_gene: TRBV6-1; CDR3aa: CASSRSSGYNEQFF; CDR3nt: TGTGCCAGCAGTCGAAGTAGCGGCTACAATGAGCAGTTCTTC
abundance: NA; d_gene: TRBD1; j_gene: TRBJ2-5; v_gene: TRBV5-6; CDR3aa: CASSRTGVFGETQYF; CDR3nt: TGTGCCAGCAGCCGGACAGGAGTATTCGGAGAGACCCAGTACTTC
abundance: NA; d_gene: NA; j_gene: TRBJ2-5; v_gene: TRBV18; CDR3aa: CASSPGRGGTPLLGETQYF; CDR3nt: TGTGCCAGCTCACCGGGCCGGGGAGGCACTCCTCTACTGGGAGAGACCCAGTACTTC
abundance: few; d_gene: TRBD1; j_gene: TRBJ1-5; v_gene: TRBV2; CDR3aa: CASSRDRTNQPQHF; CDR3nt: TGTGCCAGCAGCCGGGACAGGACCAATCAGCCCCAGCATTTT
abundance: NA; d_gene: TRBD2; j_gene: TRBJ2-3; v_gene: TRBV10-2; CDR3aa: CASSDGRGGTDTQYF; CDR3nt: TGCGCCAGCAGTGACGGGCGGGGGGGCACAGATACGCAGTATTTT
abundance: NA; d_gene: TRBD2; j_gene: TRBJ2-1; v_gene: TRBV5-1; CDR3aa: CASSLRFGGSDEQFF; CDR3nt: TGCGCCAGCAGCTTGCGGTTCGGCGGGAGCGATGAGCAGTTCTTC
abundance: NA; d_gene: NA; j_gene: TRBJ2-3; v_gene: TRBV9; CDR3aa: CASSPGTSTDTQYF; CDR3nt: TGTGCCAGCAGCCCCGGGACTAGCACAGATACGCAGTATTTT
abundance: NA; d_gene: NA; j_gene: TRBJ1-6; v_gene: TRBV5-4; CDR3aa: CASSPGVLESLHF; CDR3nt: TGTGCCAGCAGCCCAGGGGTTCTTGAGTCCCTCCACTTT
abundance: NA; d_gene: NA; j_gene: TRBJ2-3; v_gene: TRBV6-5; CDR3aa: CASCTVSNTDTQYF; CDR3nt: TGTGCCAGCTGTACCGTAAGCAACACAGATACGCAGTATTTT
abundance: once; d_gene: NA; j_gene: TRBJ2-7; v_gene: TRBV21-1; CDR3aa: CASSRQGTITLKEQYF; CDR3nt: TGTGCCAGCAGTCGACAGGGAACTATAACCCTTAAAGAGCAGTACTTC